This T cell receptor beta chain was captured by sequencing in a study of blood T cell repertoires in COVID-19 (dated by TCRdb to about 2020). The study in broad terms: Samples from collaborators originated in the United States, Italy and Spain and spanned both the acute and convalescent phases of COVID-19. The prospective study material was composed of cDNA or gDNA derived from T cells, B-cell-depleted T cells, or PBMCs. Deeply sampled blood TCRbeta repertoires from subjects exposed to, actively infected with, or recovered from COVID-19 were included in the dataset. The repertoires were released in a freely available public database intended as a resource for research on the immune response to SARS-CoV-2. The samples were drawn from the first 160 participants of the ongoing ImmuneRACE study and from 950 to 1,500 subjects provided by 6 global collaborators. Nearly every sample came with metadata listing a de-identified subject ID, COVID-19 status, age in years and sex. Where HLA class I and class II types were available, the types were taken from metadata supplied by the sample provider, not from assay-based typing. Beyond this particular receptor, the publication reports: Clinical and demographic metadata were provided uncurated, with the amount varying by source and participant.

Note on this clone: Its cognate antigen has yet to be identified. One base away there is no much larger clone; base qualities are not given.

TCRbeta CDR3 regions were amplified from genomic DNA by means of the immunoSEQ Assay, a bias-controlled multiplex PCR. As for how the authors treated the data: The number of nucleated cells in each sample was estimated by amplification of reference gene primers within the assay. To quantify the absolute abundance of each unique TCRbeta CDR3 rearrangement, sequence reads were collapsed and filtered. Productive Simpson clonality was computed per sample as the square root of Simpson's diversity index over productive rearrangements. TCRdb stores this immuneACCESS table with in-frame sequences only. Part of the clones is absent; in the studies checked, under half of the shortfall reflects unresolved V genes, and no reason is known for the rest. Clonal size and the V and J genes are those of that table, whereas D and trimming came from the DNA. The sample table contains hundreds of thousands of clones; only one count was recorded for around 87% of them. Together, the top ten hold approximately 1.7% of the sample.

Deletion took 3 bases off V and 4 bases off J, with a span of 9 bases between the germline ends. According to the germline V gene (reference sequence), CDR1 reads MNHEY and CDR2 reads SMNVEV. From its cysteine to its phenylalanine, the CDR3 spans 14 amino acids. The DNA shown is the 42-base CDR3, in frame from base 1. Participants in the prospective study were aged about 18 to 95 years, lived in over 20 United States geographic areas, and enrolled through a virtual design. To assign participants to cohorts, the prospective study relied on clinical history that participants themselves reported in a screening survey and a study questionnaire. Recovered participants in ImmuneRACE Cohort 3 were defined as having two consecutive negative NP/OP PCR tests, clearance from a healthcare professional, or resolution of symptoms. Each participant in the prospective study had whole blood, serum and a nasopharyngeal or oropharyngeal swab collected by mobile phlebotomists. Additional blood draws and questionnaires over an approximately 2-month period could optionally be provided by prospective study participants. Before DNA extraction, prospective study blood samples were shipped either frozen or at room temperature.

Recombination linked TRBV27 to TRBJ1-4, and the D gene may be TRBD1, 5 bases matching. The sequencing input was PBMCs or T cells enriched from blood (not recorded which). This sequence originates from a woman in her forties or fifties who had recovered from COVID-19. The base sequence is TGTGCCAGCAGTTTTCAGGGATTTAATGAAAAACTGTTTTTT. This translates into CASSFQGFNEKLFF.